This record looks at one T cell receptor beta chain sequence and its context. Its antigen is unidentified. DNA at roughly 0.2 ug, 25,000 to 30,000 T cell genomes, went into sorted-subset replicate PCRs. Under the authors' procedure: From ImmunoSEQ came sequences covering only the junction and carrying no quality scores, so filtering differed. Assay: immunoSEQ multiplex PCR; the TCRdb copy retains only in-frame clones and omits some. V, J and clone size were drawn from that table, and D and trimming were deduced from the DNA. Here the sample spans 2.5 million or so clones, just over 90% being singletons. The CDR3 extends over 15 amino acids. Germline CDR1 SGHNT, CDR2 YENEEA. V lost 5 bases to trimming and J lost 4 bases, with 14 bases between them. This sample was taken from a study of shared clonotypes between healthy human individuals. Division of CD4+ cells produced a CD45RA+ naive subset and a CD45RA-negative memory subset.

Study-wide results and limits: Naive subsets generally exceeded memory subsets in estimated richness.

Sequenced: naive CD4+ T cells sorted from blood. The subset denotes: CD45RA+ positively selected. The chain recombines TRBV11-3 with TRBJ2-2; D might be TRBD2 (7 bases). The clonotype was recovered from a man aged 18-30 years in good health. Here the CDR3 DNA reads TGTGCCAGCAGCCTAGGGGGGGAAGCCACCGGGGAGCTGTTTTTT. Translating gives CASSLGGEATGELFF.